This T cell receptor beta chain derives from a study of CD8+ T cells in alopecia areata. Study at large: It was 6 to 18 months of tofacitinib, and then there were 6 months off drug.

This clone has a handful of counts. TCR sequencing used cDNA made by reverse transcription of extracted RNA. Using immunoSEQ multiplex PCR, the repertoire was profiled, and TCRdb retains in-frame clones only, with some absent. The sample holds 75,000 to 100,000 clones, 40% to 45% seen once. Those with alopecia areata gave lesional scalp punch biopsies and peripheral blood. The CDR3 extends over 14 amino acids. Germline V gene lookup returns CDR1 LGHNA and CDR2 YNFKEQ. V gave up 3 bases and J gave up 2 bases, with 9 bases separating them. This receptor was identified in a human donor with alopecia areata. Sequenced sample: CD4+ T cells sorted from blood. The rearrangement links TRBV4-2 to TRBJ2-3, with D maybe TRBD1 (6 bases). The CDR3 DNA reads TGTGCCAGCAGCCAGGGGGACACCACAGATACGCAGTATTTT. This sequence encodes CASSQGDTTDTQYF.